These 20 T cell receptor beta chains originate from one sample sequenced in a study of Graves' ophthalmopathy and Graves' hyperthyroidism. Amplifying from RNA transcripts, the study obtained TCR beta CDR3 regions. HTBI primers served in a first-round RT-PCR, which a second-round multiplex PCR followed. TCRdb re-called the multiplex PCR reads with MiXCR, one entry per CDR3 protein. In the table there are fewer than 650,000 distinct CDR3 sequences, approximately 22% of which are singletons. Material: peripheral blood. These receptors originate from a woman younger than 30 with stable Graves' hyperthyroidism. Some clones in this sample may be carry-over from other donors' samples.

The chain links TRBV9 to TRBJ2-5; D gene ambiguous. The CDR3 has 13 amino acids. The ends were cut back, 3 bases at V and 5 bases at J, with 11 bases in the middle. Germline-derived CDR1 and CDR2 are SGDLS and YYNGEE. For the CDR3, the DNA is TGTGCCAGCAGCGCCCACCCCTTGGAGACCCAGTACTTC. Protein product: CASSAHPLETQYF.

The V and J genes are TRBV20-1 and TRBJ1-1, with no clear D. Looked up from germline, CDR1 is DFQATT and CDR2 is SNEGSKA (reference sequence). Trimming cost V 7 bases and J 1 base, with 19 bases left between them. The CDR3 has 15 residues. CDR3 sequence reads: CSGEHPGRGNTEAFF. The DNA of the CDR3 is TGCAGTGGGGAACATCCAGGTCGGGGGAACACTGAAGCTTTCTTT.

In this sample, this clonotype turned up many times. The CDR3 region is CASSFRGAGANVLTF. CDR3 DNA sequence: TGTGCCAGCAGTTTCAGGGGAGCTGGGGCCAACGTCCTGACTTTC. V is TRBV28 and J is TRBJ2-6, with TRBD1 as a possible D gene (6 bases). The CDR3 has 15 amino acids. V lost 3 bases and J 2 bases, leaving 8 bases between the germline ends. Germline V gene lookup returns CDR1 MDHEN and CDR2 SYDVKM.

The chain uses TRBV7-2 and TRBJ2-1, with 14 bases lining up with TRBD2. Per germline, CDR1 SGHTA and CDR2 FQGNSA. V gave up 6 bases and J gave up 0 bases; unmatched junction bases: 10. The CDR3 contains 19 residues. The DNA for the CDR3 is TGTGCCAGCAGTCGACTAGCGGGGGGGGTAGTTGGCTCCTACAATGAGCAGTTCTTC. Its protein product is CASSRLAGGVVGSYNEQFF.

This clonotype was detected ten times or more. The V call is TRBV20-1, the J call TRBJ2-5, with D perhaps matching TRBD1 (5 bases). This CDR3 region has 13 residues. Deletions cut 3 bases from V and 7 bases from J, with 15 bases between. Germline loops: CDR1 DFQATT, CDR2 SNEGSKA (reference sequence). For the CDR3, the DNA is TGCAGTGCTAGTAGGCAGGGTGTGATGACCCAGTACTTC. The encoded protein is CSASRQGVMTQYF.

Remarks on this clonotype: A much larger clonotype is one base distant, so this may be a read error. The V gene is TRBV5-1, the J gene TRBJ1-2; 7 bases are a match to TRBD1. The ends lost 7 bases at V and 4 bases at J; junction bases unmatched: 7. The CDR3 is 13 amino acids. Per the germline V gene, CDR1 is SGHRS and CDR2 is YFSETQ. CDR3 protein: CASQGEWTYGYTF. DNA for the CDR3: TGCGCCAGCCAGGGGGAGTGGACCTATGGCTACACCTTC.

This clonotype was counted ten times or more. The rearrangement uses TRBV28 and TRBJ2-2; D is uncertain. V was pared by 0 bases and J by 2 bases, with 7 bases between. The CDR3 runs 15 residues. Germline lookup yields CDR1 MDHEN and CDR2 SYDVKM. The DNA for the CDR3 is TGTGCCAGCAGTTTATGGGAATTCAACACCGGGGAGCTGTTTTTT. It is translated as CASSLWEFNTGELFF.

There are many counts of this clonotype. The chain employs TRBV7-2 and TRBJ2-7, with D perhaps TRBD1 or TRBD2 (5 bases each). Trimming cost V 5 bases and J 1 base, with 12 bases left between them. CDR1 SGHTA and CDR2 FQGNSA come from the germline V gene. The CDR3 covers 14 residues. CDR3 sequence (DNA): TGTGCCAGCAGCCGGGACGCCCATTCCTACGAGCAGTACTTC. It yields the protein CASSRDAHSYEQYF.

This clonotype was counted many times. The V gene is TRBV13, the J gene TRBJ2-7; D remains ambiguous. V lost 2 bases to trimming and J lost 5 bases, with 7 bases between them. Germline-derived CDR1 and CDR2 are PRHDT and FYEKMQ (reference sequence). CDR3 length: 12 residues. CDR3 residues: CASSLYRDEQYF. CDR3 in DNA: TGTGCCAGCAGCTTATACCGGGACGAGCAGTACTTC. The variable domain in full, with the rest retrieved from reference TRBV13 and TRBJ2-7, is AAGVIQSPRHLIKEKRETATLKCYPIPRHDTVYWYQQGPGQDPQFLISFYEKMQSDKGSIPDRFSAQQFSDYHSELNMSSLELGDSALYFCASSLYRDEQYFGPGTRLTVT.

The rearrangement joins TRBV28 to TRBJ2-5; 9 bases match TRBD1. Per germline, CDR1 MDHEN and CDR2 SYDVKM. Trimming at V came to 7 bases and at J to 1 base, leaving 7 bases not matched to a gene. The CDR3 sequence is 15 residues long. The CDR3 sequence is CASIQATGGQETQYF. DNA for the CDR3: TGTGCCAGCATCCAGGCGACAGGGGGCCAAGAGACCCAGTACTTC.

A few counts support this clonotype. The rearrangement links TRBV7-9 to TRBJ1-1; a possible D gene is TRBD1 (6 bases). This CDR3 has 13 amino acids. Germline CDR1 reads SEHNR; CDR2 reads FQNEAQ (reference sequence). With 8 bases removed from V and 13 bases from J, the gap between germline ends came to 23 bases. The CDR3 DNA reads as TGTGCCAGCTACCAAGGACAGCCCGGAGTGGGTTTCTTT. It codes for CASYQGQPGVGFF. Using reference TRBV7-9 and TRBJ1-1 for the parts outside the CDR3, the full variable domain is DTGVSQNPRHKITKRGQNVTFRCDPISEHNRLYWYRQTLGQGPEFLTYFQNEAQLEKSRLLSDRFSAERPKGSFSTLEIQRTEQGDSAMYLCASYQGQPGVGFFGQGTRLTVV.

This clonotype was seen repeatedly, ten times or more. V gene TRBV28 combines with J gene TRBJ1-1, with unresolved D. CDR1 is MDHEN and CDR2 is SYDVKM in the germline V gene. V shed 6 bases and J shed 0 bases, with 17 bases lying between them. This CDR3 contains 16 residues. CDR3 bases: TGTGCCAGCAGCGCCGGGGTTTTCCCTTTGAACACTGAAGCTTTCTTT. This encodes CASSAGVFPLNTEAFF.

The V and J genes are TRBV12-3 or TRBV12-4 and TRBJ1-2; 7 nucleotides align to TRBD1. The junction had 7 bases not matched to a gene; V was cut back by 7 bases and J by 5 bases. The CDR3 consists of 13 residues. The CDR3, as DNA: TGTGCCAGCACCTCCGGGACAGATTATGGCTACACCTTC. Translation: CASTSGTDYGYTF.

At least ten counts were recorded for this clonotype. This sequence joins TRBV6-1 and TRBJ2-5; D unclear. The V gene's germline CDR1 is MNHNS and CDR2 SASEGT. V shed 7 bases and J shed 0 bases, with 9 bases lying between them. The length of the CDR3 is 13 residues. CDR3 in amino acids: CASTPSHQETQYF. CDR3 DNA: TGTGCCAGCACCCCCAGCCACCAAGAGACCCAGTACTTC.

Turning to this clonotype: The junction differs from germline at one of its ends, possibly a read error. The rearrangement links TRBV30 to TRBJ2-5, with a possible D match to TRBD2 (6 bases). The CDR3 covers 15 residues. Germline CDR1 GTSNPN, CDR2 SVGIG (reference sequence). CDR3 nucleotide sequence: TGTGCCTGGAGTGGCCCCCCTAGTAGCGGACCGTACCGGGACTTC. Its translation is CAWSGPPSSGPYRDF.

This clonotype has at least ten counts. The chain couples TRBV18 to TRBJ2-7; D gene ambiguous. The length of the CDR3 is 12 residues. Trimming left V 1 base short and J 7 bases short, with 8 bases between. Germline V CDR1 and CDR2: KGHSH, LQKENI. CDR3 DNA: TGTGCCAGCTCACCACGGTTCGAGGAGCAGTACTTC. Protein product: CASSPRFEEQYF.

This clonotype was counted only a few times. The chain recombines TRBV5-1 with TRBJ1-1, with TRBD1 as a possible D gene (5 bases). From germline, CDR1 is SGHRS and CDR2 YFSETQ. V lost 2 bases and J lost 1, with 15 bases in between. The length of the CDR3 is 16 residues. Written as DNA, the CDR3 is TGCGCCAGCAGCTTAAGGGGCGGCCCGGGGAACACTGAAGCTTTCTTT. Translated: CASSLRGGPGNTEAFF.

This clonotype came up a few times. This CDR3 is CSARVPGELFF. In DNA, the CDR3 is TGCAGTGCTAGAGTCCCCGGGGAGCTGTTTTTT. The gene calls are TRBV20-1 and TRBJ2-2; D is undetermined. The CDR3 runs to 11 residues. V gave up 1 base and J gave up 6 bases, with 3 bases separating them. Germline V CDR1 and CDR2: DFQATT, SNEGSKA (reference sequence).

The J gene is TRBJ1-5, the V gene TRBV2, with D unresolved. Germline loops: CDR1 SNHLY, CDR2 FYNNEI. The CDR3 runs 14 residues. With 2 bases removed from V and 2 bases from J, the gap between germline ends came to 7 bases. The chain's CDR3 is CASSEHLGNQPQHF. The CDR3 DNA sequence: TGTGCCAGCAGTGAACACCTAGGCAATCAGCCCCAGCATTTT. The full variable domain, rest sourced from reference TRBV2 and TRBJ1-5, is EPEVTQTPSHQVTQMGQEVILRCVPISNHLYFYWYRQILGQKVEFLVSFYNNEISEKSEIFDDQFSVERPDGSNFTLKIRSTKLEDSAMYFCASSEHLGNQPQHFGDGTRLSIL.

This clonotype has at least ten counts. The chain is built from TRBV28 and TRBJ2-5; D ambiguous. V was trimmed by 4 bases and J by 4 bases, leaving 7 bases between them. The CDR3 covers 12 residues. Germline CDR1 MDHEN, CDR2 SYDVKM. The CDR3 region has the DNA TGTGCCAGCAGTTCCTCGAGAGAGACCCAGTACTTC. Its protein is CASSSSRETQYF.